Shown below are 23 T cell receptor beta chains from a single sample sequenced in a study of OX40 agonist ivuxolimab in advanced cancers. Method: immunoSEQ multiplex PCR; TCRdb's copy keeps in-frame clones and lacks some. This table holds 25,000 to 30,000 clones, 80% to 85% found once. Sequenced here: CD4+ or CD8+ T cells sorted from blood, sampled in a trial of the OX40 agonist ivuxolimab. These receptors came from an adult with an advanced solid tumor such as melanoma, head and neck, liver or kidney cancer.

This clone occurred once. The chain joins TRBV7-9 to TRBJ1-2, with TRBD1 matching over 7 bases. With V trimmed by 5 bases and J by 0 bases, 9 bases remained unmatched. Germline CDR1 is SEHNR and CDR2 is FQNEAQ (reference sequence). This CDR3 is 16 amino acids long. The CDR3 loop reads CASSISGTEANYGYTF. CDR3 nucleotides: TGTGCCAGCAGCATAAGCGGGACAGAAGCTAACTATGGCTACACCTTC. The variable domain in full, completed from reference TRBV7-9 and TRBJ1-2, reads DTGVSQNPRHKITKRGQNVTFRCDPISEHNRLYWYRQTLGQGPEFLTYFQNEAQLEKSRLLSDRFSAERPKGSFSTLEIQRTEQGDSAMYLCASSISGTEANYGYTFGSGTRLTVV.

In nucleotides, the CDR3 is TGTGCCAGCAGTTACTCGCCAAGTAGCAATCAGCCCCAGCATTTT. Translated, it gives CASSYSPSSNQPQHF. The chain has TRBV6-5 and TRBJ1-5; unclear D gene. Germline assignment: CDR1 MNHEY and CDR2 SVGAGI. The V gene lost 0 bases and the J gene lost 0 bases, with 6 bases spanning the gap. The CDR3 is 15 amino acids.

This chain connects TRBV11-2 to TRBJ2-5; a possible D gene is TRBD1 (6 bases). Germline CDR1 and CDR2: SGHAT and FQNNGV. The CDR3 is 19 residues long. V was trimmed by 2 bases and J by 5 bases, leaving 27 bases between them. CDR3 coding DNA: TGTGCCAGCAGCTTAATCCAAAGCTTAGGTGTGGGGGCAGGGGAGACCCAGTACTTC. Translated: CASSLIQSLGVGAGETQYF.

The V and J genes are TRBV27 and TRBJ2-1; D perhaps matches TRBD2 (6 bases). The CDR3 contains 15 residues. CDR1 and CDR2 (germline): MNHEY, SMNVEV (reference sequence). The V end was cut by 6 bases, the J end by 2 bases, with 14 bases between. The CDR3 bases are TGTGCCAGCAGCGGAACGGGAGAGACCTACAATGAGCAGTTCTTC. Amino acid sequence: CASSGTGETYNEQFF.

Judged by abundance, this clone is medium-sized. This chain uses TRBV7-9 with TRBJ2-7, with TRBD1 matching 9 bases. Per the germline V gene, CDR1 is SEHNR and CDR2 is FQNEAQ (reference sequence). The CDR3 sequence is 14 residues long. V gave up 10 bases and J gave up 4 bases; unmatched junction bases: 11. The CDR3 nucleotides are TGTGCCACCTCGGGGACAGGGTCTGGTTACGAGCAGTACTTC. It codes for CATSGTGSGYEQYF. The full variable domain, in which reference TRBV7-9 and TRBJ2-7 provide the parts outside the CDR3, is DTGVSQNPRHKITKRGQNVTFRCDPISEHNRLYWYRQTLGQGPEFLTYFQNEAQLEKSRLLSDRFSAERPKGSFSTLEIQRTEQGDSAMYLCATSGTGSGYEQYFGPGTRLTVT.

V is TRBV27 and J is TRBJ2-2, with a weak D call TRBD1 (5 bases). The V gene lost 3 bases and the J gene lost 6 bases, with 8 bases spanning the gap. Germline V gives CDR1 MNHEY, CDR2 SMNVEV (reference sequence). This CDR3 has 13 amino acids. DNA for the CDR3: TGTGCCAGCAGTTTCCTGGGGCCCGGGGAGCTGTTTTTT. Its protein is CASSFLGPGELFF.

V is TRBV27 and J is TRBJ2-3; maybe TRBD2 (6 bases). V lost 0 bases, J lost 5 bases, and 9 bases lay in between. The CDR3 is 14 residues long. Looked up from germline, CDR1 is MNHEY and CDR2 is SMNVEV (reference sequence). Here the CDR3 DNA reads TGTGCCAGCAGTTTATCGACGGGGGAAGATACGCAGTATTTT. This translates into CASSLSTGEDTQYF.

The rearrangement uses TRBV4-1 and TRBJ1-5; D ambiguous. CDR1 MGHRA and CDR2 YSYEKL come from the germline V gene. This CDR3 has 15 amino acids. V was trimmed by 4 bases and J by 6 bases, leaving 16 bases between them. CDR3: CASSPDARALQPQHF. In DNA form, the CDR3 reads TGCGCCAGCAGCCCGGATGCAAGGGCTCTTCAGCCCCAGCATTTT.

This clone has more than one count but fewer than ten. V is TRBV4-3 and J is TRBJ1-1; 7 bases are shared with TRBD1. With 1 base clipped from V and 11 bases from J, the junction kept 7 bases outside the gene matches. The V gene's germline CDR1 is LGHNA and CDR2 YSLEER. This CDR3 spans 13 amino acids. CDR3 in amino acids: CASSQVTGDRAFF. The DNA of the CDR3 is TGCGCCAGCAGCCAAGTTACAGGGGATAGGGCTTTCTTT.

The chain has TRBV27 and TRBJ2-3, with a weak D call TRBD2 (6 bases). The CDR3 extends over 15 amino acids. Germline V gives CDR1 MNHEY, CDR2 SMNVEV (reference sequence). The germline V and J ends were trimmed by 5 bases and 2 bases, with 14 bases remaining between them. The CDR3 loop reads CASSPWDSPTDTQYF. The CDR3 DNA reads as TGTGCCAGCAGTCCTTGGGACTCCCCCACAGATACGCAGTATTTT.

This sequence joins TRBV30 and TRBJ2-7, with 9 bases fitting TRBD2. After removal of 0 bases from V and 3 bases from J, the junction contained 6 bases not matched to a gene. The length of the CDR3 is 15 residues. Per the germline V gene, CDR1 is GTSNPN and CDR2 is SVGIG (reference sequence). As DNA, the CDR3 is TGTGCCTGGAGTGTACTCCCTAGCGGGGACTACGAGCAGTACTTC. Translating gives CAWSVLPSGDYEQYF.

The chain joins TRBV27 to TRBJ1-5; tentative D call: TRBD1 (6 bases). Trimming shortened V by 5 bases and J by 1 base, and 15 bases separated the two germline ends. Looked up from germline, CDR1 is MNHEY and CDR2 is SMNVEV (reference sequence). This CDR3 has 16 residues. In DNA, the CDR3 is TGTGCCAGCAGTCACTTTACAGGGATGAGCAATCAGCCCCAGCATTTT. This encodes CASSHFTGMSNQPQHF.

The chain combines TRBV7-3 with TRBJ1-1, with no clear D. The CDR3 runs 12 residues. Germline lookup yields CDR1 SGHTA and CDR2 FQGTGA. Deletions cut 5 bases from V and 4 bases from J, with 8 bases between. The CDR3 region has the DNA TGTGCCAGCAGCCAGTTGAGCACTGAAGCTTTCTTT. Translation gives CASSQLSTEAFF.

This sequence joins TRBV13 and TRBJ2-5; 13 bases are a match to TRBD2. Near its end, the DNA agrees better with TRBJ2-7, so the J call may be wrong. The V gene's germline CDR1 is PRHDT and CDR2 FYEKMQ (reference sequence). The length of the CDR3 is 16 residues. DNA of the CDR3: TGTGCCAGCAGCTTAGCCACTAGCGGGAGGGCTTACGAGCAGTACTTC. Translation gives CASSLATSGRAYEQYF.

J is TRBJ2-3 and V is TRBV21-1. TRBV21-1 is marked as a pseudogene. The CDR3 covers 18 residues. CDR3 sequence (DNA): TGTGCCAGCAGCAAAGCAGGGACGAGAAATTCTAGCACAGATACGCAGTATTTT. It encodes CASSKAGTRNSSTDTQYF.

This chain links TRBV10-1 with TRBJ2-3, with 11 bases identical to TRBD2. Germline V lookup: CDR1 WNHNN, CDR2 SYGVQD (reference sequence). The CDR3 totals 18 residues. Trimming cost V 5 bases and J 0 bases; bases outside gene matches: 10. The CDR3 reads CASSYGTSGKSSTDTQYF. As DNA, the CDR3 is TGCGCCAGCAGTTACGGGACTAGCGGAAAGTCTAGCACAGATACGCAGTATTTT.

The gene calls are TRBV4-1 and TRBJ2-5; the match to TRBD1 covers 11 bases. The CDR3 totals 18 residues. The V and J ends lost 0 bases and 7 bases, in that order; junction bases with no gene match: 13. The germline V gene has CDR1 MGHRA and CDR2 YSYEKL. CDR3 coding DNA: TGCGCCAGCAGCCAAGAGGTATGTGGGACAGGGGGTATTGGGACCCAGTACTTC. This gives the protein CASSQEVCGTGGIGTQYF.

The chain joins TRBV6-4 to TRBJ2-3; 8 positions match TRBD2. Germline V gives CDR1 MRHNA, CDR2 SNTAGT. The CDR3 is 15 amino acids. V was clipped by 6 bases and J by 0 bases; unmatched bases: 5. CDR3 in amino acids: CASSTASGSTDTQYF. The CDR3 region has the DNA TGTGCCAGCAGCACCGCTAGCGGGAGCACAGATACGCAGTATTTT.

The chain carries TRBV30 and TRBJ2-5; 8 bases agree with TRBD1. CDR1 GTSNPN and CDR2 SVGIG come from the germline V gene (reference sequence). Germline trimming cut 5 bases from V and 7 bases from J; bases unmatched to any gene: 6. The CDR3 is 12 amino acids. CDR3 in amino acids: CAWWTGTGTQYF. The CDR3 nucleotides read TGTGCCTGGTGGACAGGGACGGGGACCCAGTACTTC.

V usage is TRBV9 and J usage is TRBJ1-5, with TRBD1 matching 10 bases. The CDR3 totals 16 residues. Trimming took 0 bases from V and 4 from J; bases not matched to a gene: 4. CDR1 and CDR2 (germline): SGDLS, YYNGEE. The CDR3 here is CASSVDGTGVNQPQHF. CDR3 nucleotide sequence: TGTGCCAGCAGCGTAGATGGGACAGGGGTAAATCAGCCCCAGCATTTT.

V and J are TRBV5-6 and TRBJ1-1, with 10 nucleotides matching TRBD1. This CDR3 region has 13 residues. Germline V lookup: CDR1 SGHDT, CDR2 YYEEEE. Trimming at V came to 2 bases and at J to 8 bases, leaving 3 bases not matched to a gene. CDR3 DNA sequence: TGTGCCAGCAGCTTCGGGACAGGGGCAGAAGCTTTCTTT. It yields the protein CASSFGTGAEAFF.

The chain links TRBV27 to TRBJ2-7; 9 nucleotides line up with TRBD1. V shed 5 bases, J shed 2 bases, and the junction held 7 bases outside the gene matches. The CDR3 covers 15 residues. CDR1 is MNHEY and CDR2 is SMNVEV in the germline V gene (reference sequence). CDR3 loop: CASSDRDREPYEQYF. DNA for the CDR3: TGTGCCAGCAGTGACAGGGACAGGGAGCCCTACGAGCAGTACTTC.

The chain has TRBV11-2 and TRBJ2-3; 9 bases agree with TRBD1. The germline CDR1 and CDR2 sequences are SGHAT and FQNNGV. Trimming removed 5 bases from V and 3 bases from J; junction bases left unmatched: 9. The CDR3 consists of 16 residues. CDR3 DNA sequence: TGTGCCAGCAGCCCTTACAGGGGGCAAAGAACAGATACGCAGTATTTT. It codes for CASSPYRGQRTDTQYF.